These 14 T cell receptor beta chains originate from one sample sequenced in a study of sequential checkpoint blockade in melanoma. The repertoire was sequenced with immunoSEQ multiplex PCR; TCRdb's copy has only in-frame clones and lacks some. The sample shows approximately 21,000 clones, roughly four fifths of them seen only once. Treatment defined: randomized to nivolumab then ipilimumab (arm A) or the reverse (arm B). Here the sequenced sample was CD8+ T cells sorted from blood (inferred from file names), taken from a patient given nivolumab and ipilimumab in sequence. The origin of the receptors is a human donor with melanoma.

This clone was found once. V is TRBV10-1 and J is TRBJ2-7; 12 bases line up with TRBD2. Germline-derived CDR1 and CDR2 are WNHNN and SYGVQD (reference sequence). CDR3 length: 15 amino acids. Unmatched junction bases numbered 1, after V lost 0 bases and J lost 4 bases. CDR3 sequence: CASSESTSGGYEQYF. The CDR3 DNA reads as TGCGCCAGCAGTGAGTCGACTAGCGGGGGTTACGAGCAGTACTTC.

The CDR3 loop reads CASSRILRTRYEQYF. Written as DNA, the CDR3 is TGCGCCAGCAGCCGCATATTACGGACTAGGTACGAGCAGTACTTC. The genes are TRBV4-3 and TRBJ2-7, with 7 bases matching TRBD2. CDR1 and CDR2 from the germline V gene are LGHNA and YSLEER. CDR3 length: 15 amino acids. V was pared by 4 bases and J by 4 bases, with 10 bases of the junction left unmatched.

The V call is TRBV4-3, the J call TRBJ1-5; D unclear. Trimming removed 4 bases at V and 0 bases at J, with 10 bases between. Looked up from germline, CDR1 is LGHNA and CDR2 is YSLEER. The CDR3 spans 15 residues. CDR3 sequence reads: CASSPEGASNQPQHF. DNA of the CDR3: TGCGCCAGCAGCCCGGAGGGCGCTAGCAATCAGCCCCAGCATTTT.

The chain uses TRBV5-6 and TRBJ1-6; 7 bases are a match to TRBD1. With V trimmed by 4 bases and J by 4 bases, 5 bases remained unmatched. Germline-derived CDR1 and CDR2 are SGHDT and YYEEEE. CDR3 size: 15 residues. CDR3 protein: CASSEDRKYNSPLHF. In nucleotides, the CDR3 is TGTGCCAGCAGCGAGGACAGGAAGTATAATTCACCCCTCCACTTT.

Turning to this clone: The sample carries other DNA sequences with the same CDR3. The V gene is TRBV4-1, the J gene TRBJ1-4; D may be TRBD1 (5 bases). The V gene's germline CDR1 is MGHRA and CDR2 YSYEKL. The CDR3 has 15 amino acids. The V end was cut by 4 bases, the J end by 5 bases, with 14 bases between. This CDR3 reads CASSPTDSRNEKLFF. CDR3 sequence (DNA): TGCGCCAGCAGCCCAACCGACAGCAGAAATGAAAAACTGTTTTTT.

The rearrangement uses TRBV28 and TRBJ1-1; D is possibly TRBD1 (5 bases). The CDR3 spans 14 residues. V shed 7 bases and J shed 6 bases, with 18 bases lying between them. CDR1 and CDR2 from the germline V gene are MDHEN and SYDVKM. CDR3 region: CASTLARGMPEAFF. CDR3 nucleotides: TGTGCCAGCACCCTTGCAAGGGGAATGCCTGAAGCTTTCTTT.

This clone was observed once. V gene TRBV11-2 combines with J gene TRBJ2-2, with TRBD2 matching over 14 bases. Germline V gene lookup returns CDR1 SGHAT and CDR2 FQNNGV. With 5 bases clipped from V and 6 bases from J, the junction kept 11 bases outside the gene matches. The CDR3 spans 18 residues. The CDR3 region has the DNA TGTGCCAGCAGCCTGACTAGCGGGGGGGCTATCGGTCCCGGGGAGCTGTTTTTT. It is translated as CASSLTSGGAIGPGELFF.

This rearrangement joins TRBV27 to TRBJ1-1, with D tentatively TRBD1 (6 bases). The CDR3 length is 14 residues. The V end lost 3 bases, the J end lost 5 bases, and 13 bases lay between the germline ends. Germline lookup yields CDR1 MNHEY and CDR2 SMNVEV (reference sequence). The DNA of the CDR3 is TGTGCCAGCAGTTTCTCAGGGGTATGGACTGAAGCTTTCTTT. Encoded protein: CASSFSGVWTEAFF.

DNA for the CDR3: TGTGCCAGCAGCTCCGCCCCAGGACAGGGGTACGAGCAGTACTTC. As protein: CASSSAPGQGYEQYF. This rearrangement joins TRBV13 to TRBJ2-7, with TRBD1 identical over 9 bases. J gave up 4 bases and V 4 bases, and 8 bases lay outside the gene matches. This CDR3 region has 15 residues. Germline CDR1 PRHDT, CDR2 FYEKMQ (reference sequence).

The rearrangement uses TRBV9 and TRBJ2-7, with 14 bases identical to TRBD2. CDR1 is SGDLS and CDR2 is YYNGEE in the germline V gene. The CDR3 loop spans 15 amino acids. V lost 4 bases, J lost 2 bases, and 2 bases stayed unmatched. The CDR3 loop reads CASSTGLAGAYEQYF. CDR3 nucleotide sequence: TGTGCCAGCAGCACGGGACTAGCGGGGGCCTACGAGCAGTACTTC.

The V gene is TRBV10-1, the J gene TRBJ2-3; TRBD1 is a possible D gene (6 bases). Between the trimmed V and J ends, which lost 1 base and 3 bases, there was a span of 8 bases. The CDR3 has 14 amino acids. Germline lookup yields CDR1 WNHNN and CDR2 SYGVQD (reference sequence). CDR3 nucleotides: TGCGCCAGCAGTGAGTACAGGGTTACAGATACGCAGTATTTT. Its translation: CASSEYRVTDTQYF.

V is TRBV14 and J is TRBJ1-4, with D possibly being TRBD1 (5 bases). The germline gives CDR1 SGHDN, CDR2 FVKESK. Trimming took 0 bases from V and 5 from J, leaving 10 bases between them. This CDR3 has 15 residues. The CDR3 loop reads CASSQEDRENEKLFF. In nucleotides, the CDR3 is TGTGCCAGCAGCCAAGAAGACAGAGAAAATGAAAAACTGTTTTTT.

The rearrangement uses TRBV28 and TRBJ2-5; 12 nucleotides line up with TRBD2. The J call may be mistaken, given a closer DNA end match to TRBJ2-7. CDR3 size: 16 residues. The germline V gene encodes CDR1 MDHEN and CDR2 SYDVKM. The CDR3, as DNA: TGTGCCAGCAGTCCAACCCTAGCGGGGGGGCCCTACGAGCAGTACTTC. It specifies CASSPTLAGGPYEQYF.

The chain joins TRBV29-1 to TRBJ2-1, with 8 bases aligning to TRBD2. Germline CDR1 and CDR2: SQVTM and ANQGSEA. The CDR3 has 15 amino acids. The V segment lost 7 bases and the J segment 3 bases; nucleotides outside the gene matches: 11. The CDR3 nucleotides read TGCAGCGCCACCCGGGGGGGGGTGCTCTACAATGAGCAGTTCTTC. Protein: CSATRGGVLYNEQFF.